The 14 T cell receptor beta chains presented below share a single source sample, sequenced in a study of neoadjuvant anti-PD-1 for oral cavity cancer. Profiled with immunoSEQ multiplex PCR; TCRdb holds only in-frame clones, not every one. The sample includes tens of thousands of clones, more than 65% of them seen just once. Sequences were derived from PBMCs, sampled before nivolumab (anti-PD-1) treatment. Source of these receptors: a person aged 35-79 years with oral cavity squamous cell carcinoma.

The J gene is TRBJ1-5, the V gene TRBV5-1; 7 positions match TRBD1. Germline V lookup: CDR1 SGHRS, CDR2 YFSETQ. The CDR3 covers 15 residues. V lost 0 bases to trimming and J lost 3 bases; unmatched junction nucleotides: 3. This CDR3 is CASSLGGTANQPQHF. CDR3 sequence (DNA): TGCGCCAGCAGCTTGGGCGGGACAGCCAATCAGCCCCAGCATTTT.

In DNA, the CDR3 is TGTGCCAGCAGGTCACGGAGCACTAATGAAAAACTGTTTTTT. Translation: CASRSRSTNEKLFF. This chain connects TRBV7-8 to TRBJ1-4; D is unclear. The germline gives CDR1 SGHVS, CDR2 FQNEAQ. Trimming pared 6 bases from V and 2 bases from J, leaving 10 bases between. The CDR3 has 14 residues.

The gene calls are TRBV7-2 and TRBJ2-5; 9 nucleotides agree with TRBD2. CDR3 length: 15 residues. V dropped 2 bases and J dropped 1; count of bases not matched to a gene: 2. The germline CDR1 and CDR2 sequences are SGHTA and FQGNSA. The CDR3: CASSLLSGGQETQYF. The CDR3 DNA follows: TGTGCCAGCAGCTTACTTAGCGGGGGCCAAGAGACCCAGTACTTC.

This clone was found a few times. The chain uses TRBV7-6 and TRBJ1-4; D may be TRBD1 (5 bases). Between the trimmed V and J ends, which lost 1 base and 1 base, there was a span of 10 bases. The CDR3 contains 16 residues. CDR1 SGHVS and CDR2 FNYEAQ come from the germline V gene. The DNA of the CDR3 is TGTGCCAGCAGCTTAGAAATTCAGGGAACTAATGAAAAACTGTTTTTT. As protein: CASSLEIQGTNEKLFF.

V is TRBV27 and J is TRBJ2-7; D call uncertain. There are 12 residues in the CDR3. Germline V lookup: CDR1 MNHEY, CDR2 SMNVEV (reference sequence). The V gene lost 5 bases and the J gene lost 5 bases, with 10 bases spanning the gap. CDR3 bases: TGTGCCAGCAGTCCAGGCAGAAACGAGCAGTACTTC. This sequence encodes CASSPGRNEQYF.

V gene TRBV10-3 combines with J gene TRBJ2-5; the match to TRBD1 covers 7 bases. In germline, CDR1 is ENHRY, CDR2 SYGVKD. This CDR3 has 16 amino acids. The trim removed 0 bases at V and 0 bases at J, leaving 4 bases unmatched. CDR3: CAISESKTGYQETQYF. For the CDR3, the DNA is TGTGCCATCAGTGAGTCGAAGACAGGGTACCAAGAGACCCAGTACTTC.

V gene TRBV10-1 combines with J gene TRBJ2-7; D unresolved. V dropped 5 bases and J dropped 3 bases, with 14 bases sitting between them. The CDR3 is made up of 14 amino acids. CDR1 is WNHNN and CDR2 is SYGVQD in the germline V gene (reference sequence). CDR3: CASSSSPDRYEQYF. The CDR3 DNA reads as TGCGCCAGCAGTAGCAGCCCGGACCGCTACGAGCAGTACTTC.

This clone was detected once. The rearrangement uses TRBV7-2 and TRBJ2-1; 9 nucleotides line up with TRBD1. This CDR3 has 17 amino acids. The trim removed 5 bases at V and 4 bases at J, leaving 12 bases unmatched. Per the germline V gene, CDR1 is SGHTA and CDR2 is FQGNSA. The CDR3 coding sequence is TGTGCCAGCAGCCCCCTCGGGACAGGGCATTCGTACAATGAGCAGTTCTTC. It encodes CASSPLGTGHSYNEQFF.

CDR3 nucleotide sequence: TGTGCCAGCAGCCAGAAGTTTGCAGAGACCCAGTACTTC. Protein product: CASSQKFAETQYF. This sequence joins TRBV27 and TRBJ2-5; D gene ambiguous. Trimming removed 6 bases at V and 4 bases at J, with 12 bases between. Germline V gene data show CDR1 as MNHEY and CDR2 as SMNVEV (reference sequence). The CDR3 length is 13 residues.

V gene TRBV11-2 combines with J gene TRBJ1-1, with D perhaps matching TRBD1 (6 bases). Germline CDR1 SGHAT, CDR2 FQNNGV. CDR3 length: 15 residues. The V and J ends lost 5 bases and 3 bases respectively, with 16 bases between them. The CDR3 here is CASSTWRGADTEAFF. The DNA of the CDR3 is TGTGCCAGCAGCACTTGGCGGGGGGCTGACACTGAAGCTTTCTTT.

In this sample, this clone turned up a few times. The chain employs TRBV6-1 and TRBJ2-3; D may be TRBD2 (6 bases). In germline, CDR1 is MNHNS, CDR2 SASEGT. This CDR3 comprises 17 residues. V lost 1 base to trimming and J lost 1 base, with 15 bases between them. CDR3 loop: CASSEGVGSGGTDTQYF. CDR3 nucleotide sequence: TGTGCCAGCAGTGAAGGGGTCGGTAGCGGTGGCACAGATACGCAGTATTTT.

This clone has a handful of counts. This chain connects TRBV7-9 to TRBJ2-7, with D possibly TRBD2 on 5 matching bases. V was pared by 5 bases and J by 3 bases, with 14 bases between. CDR1 SEHNR and CDR2 FQNEAQ come from the germline V gene (reference sequence). CDR3 length equals 14 residues. CDR3 residues: CASSPLEVIYEQYF. In nucleotides, the CDR3 is TGTGCCAGCAGCCCCCTGGAGGTAATCTACGAGCAGTACTTC.

The genes are TRBV28 and TRBJ2-1; TRBD1 matches 7 bases. The CDR3 consists of 15 residues. The V and J ends lost 3 bases and 2 bases, in that order; junction bases with no gene match: 4. Per the germline V gene, CDR1 is MDHEN and CDR2 is SYDVKM. As DNA, the CDR3 is TGTGCCAGCAGTTTGGGGACAGCCACCTACAATGAGCAGTTCTTC. Its protein product is CASSLGTATYNEQFF.

The gene calls are TRBV7-2 and TRBJ2-7; TRBD2 aligns across 7 bases. Unmatched junction bases numbered 4, after V lost 5 bases and J lost 3 bases. The V gene's germline CDR1 is SGHTA and CDR2 FQGNSA. The CDR3 has 13 amino acids. The DNA of the CDR3 is TGTGCCAGCAGCGGAGCGGGGTACTACGAGCAGTACTTC. It is translated as CASSGAGYYEQYF.